This TCR beta chain appears in the sequencing data of a study of blood T cell repertoires in COVID-19. Background on the study: Sources were T cells, B-cell-depleted T cells, or PBMCs; the material itself was cDNA or gDNA.

Original analysis: Reference gene primer amplification in the assay estimated nucleated cell counts. Clones were sequenced by immunoSEQ multiplex PCR, and TCRdb holds only the in-frame ones, with some missing. D and trimming were read from the DNA, whereas the V and J calls and clone size are those reported in that table. Of about 170,000 clones in the sample, 85% to 90% were seen once. V gave up 0 bases and J gave up 0 bases; unmatched junction bases: 3. The CDR3 contains 17 residues. Germline CDR1 is LNHDA and CDR2 is SQIVND (reference sequence). This chain uses TRBV19 with TRBJ2-2; 8 nucleotides line up with TRBD2. What was sequenced was peripheral blood. This receptor was obtained from a man aged 50-60 years with active or convalescent COVID-19. CDR3 sequence: CASSIDRTSTNTGELFF. The CDR3 region has the DNA TGTGCCAGTAGTATAGATAGGACTAGCACGAACACCGGGGAGCTGTTTTTT. The full variable domain, with the rest looked up from reference TRBV19 and TRBJ2-2, is DGGITQSPKYLFRKEGQNVTLSCEQNLNHDAMYWYRQDPGQGLRLIYYSQIVNDFQKGDIAEGYSVSREKKESFPLTVTSAQKNPTAFYLCASSIDRTSTNTGELFFGEGSRLTVL.